Shown below are 13 T cell receptor beta chains from a single sample sequenced in a study of beta chain features in type 1 diabetes. The authors reverse transcribed all of the isolated RNA, so sequencing captured expressed TCRB transcripts. Method: immunoSEQ multiplex PCR; TCRdb's copy keeps in-frame clones and lacks some. The table has about 360,000 clones, around 13% seen once. The sequenced material came from naive CD4+ T cells from blood. The source of these receptors is a man aged 18 to 35 in good health.

This clone was counted only a few times. CDR3 sequence (DNA): TGTGCCAGCAGTGAACCCCTAGCGGGAGCTTACAATGAGCAGTTCTTC. Residues: CASSEPLAGAYNEQFF. V gene TRBV25-1 combines with J gene TRBJ2-1, with TRBD2 identical over 10 bases. The CDR3 has 16 amino acids. CDR1 and CDR2 (germline): MGHDK, SYGVNS. V dropped 2 bases and J dropped 4; count of bases not matched to a gene: 5.

The chain employs TRBV28 and TRBJ2-7; 9 bases line up with TRBD1. CDR3 length: 14 residues. The trim removed 6 bases at V and 1 base at J, leaving 4 bases unmatched. CDR1 MDHEN and CDR2 SYDVKM come from the germline V gene. This chain's CDR3 is CASSIDRGSYEQYF. In DNA, the CDR3 is TGTGCCAGCAGCATCGACAGGGGGTCCTACGAGCAGTACTTC.

The genes are TRBV11-2 and TRBJ2-2; possible D gene TRBD2, 5 bases. The CDR3 is made up of 15 amino acids. Germline-derived CDR1 and CDR2 are SGHAT and FQNNGV. Trimming pared 7 bases from V and 3 bases from J, leaving 15 bases between. CDR3: CASTRTGIDTGELFF. DNA of the CDR3: TGTGCCAGCACCCGAACGGGGATCGACACCGGGGAGCTGTTTTTT.

This sequence joins TRBV7-9 and TRBJ2-1; 7 bases line up with TRBD2. Germline-derived CDR1 and CDR2 are SEHNR and FQNEAQ (reference sequence). Trimming cost V 2 bases and J 0 bases; bases outside gene matches: 10. The CDR3 length is 18 residues. As DNA, the CDR3 is TGTGCCAGCAGCTTACGGCGGCTAGCGGCCGACTCCTACAATGAGCAGTTCTTC. It translates to CASSLRRLAADSYNEQFF.

This clone was detected a few times. The gene calls are TRBV5-1 and TRBJ2-1, with D maybe TRBD2 (5 bases). In germline, CDR1 is SGHRS, CDR2 YFSETQ. CDR3 size: 15 residues. Trimming left V 2 bases short and J 0 bases short, with 9 bases between. Written as DNA, the CDR3 is TGCGCCAGCAGCTTTCGGGGAAGCTCCTACAATGAGCAGTTCTTC. This encodes CASSFRGSSYNEQFF.

This clone turned up a few times. This rearrangement joins TRBV7-8 to TRBJ1-5, with D hard to call. This CDR3 comprises 16 residues. The V end lost 5 bases, the J end lost 2 bases, and 16 bases lay between the germline ends. The germline gives CDR1 SGHVS, CDR2 FQNEAQ. CDR3 sequence: CASSPRVTSGNQPQHF. CDR3 DNA: TGTGCCAGCAGCCCGCGGGTCACCTCGGGCAATCAGCCCCAGCATTTT.

This clone has a handful of counts. V usage is TRBV16 and J usage is TRBJ1-5; 7 bases agree with TRBD1. CDR1 and CDR2 (germline): KGHSY, FQNENV. V shed 0 bases and J 7 bases; nucleotides not matched to a gene: 12. The CDR3 is 17 residues long. CDR3 sequence: CASSQSIRGREEQPQHF. DNA for the CDR3: TGTGCCAGCAGCCAATCGATAAGGGGGCGCGAAGAACAGCCCCAGCATTTT.

V is TRBV7-3 and J is TRBJ2-1; TRBD1 matches at 11 bases. Germline V gene sequence: CDR1 SGHTA, CDR2 FQGTGA. This CDR3 contains 15 residues. Losses at the gene ends were 6 bases for V and 7 bases for J; bases not matched to a gene: 8. DNA of the CDR3: TGTGCCAGCAGTCGCCGGGACAGGGGGAATAATGAGCAGTTCTTC. Its protein product is CASSRRDRGNNEQFF.

This clone was counted a few times. The CDR3 spells CATQGFPYNEQFF. CDR3 nucleotides: TGTGCCACCCAGGGTTTCCCCTACAATGAGCAGTTCTTC. The chain couples TRBV28 to TRBJ2-1; possibly TRBD1 for D (5 bases). The CDR3 is 13 amino acids. Trimming removed 10 bases from V and 2 bases from J, with 12 bases in between. Germline V gene data show CDR1 as MDHEN and CDR2 as SYDVKM. The variable domain in full, completed from reference TRBV28 and TRBJ2-1, reads DVKVTQSSRYLVKRTGEKVFLECVQDMDHENMFWYRQDPGLGLRLIYFSYDVKMKEKGDIPEGYSVSREKKERFSLILESASTNQTSMYLCATQGFPYNEQFFGPGTRLTVL.

This sequence joins TRBV7-3 and TRBJ1-1; D remains unclear. This CDR3 contains 14 residues. The V end lost 2 bases, the J end lost 1 base, and 8 bases lay between the germline ends. Germline lookup yields CDR1 SGHTA and CDR2 FQGTGA. CDR3 sequence reads: CASSLGQANTEAFF. The CDR3, as DNA: TGTGCCAGCAGCTTAGGTCAGGCGAACACTGAAGCTTTCTTT.

The chain recombines TRBV28 with TRBJ2-5, with 11 nucleotides matching TRBD1. Germline V lookup: CDR1 MDHEN, CDR2 SYDVKM. There are 15 residues in the CDR3. With 6 bases clipped from V and 5 bases from J, the junction kept 8 bases outside the gene matches. The CDR3 spells CASSSGQGVWETQYF. The DNA for the CDR3 is TGTGCCAGCAGCTCGGGACAGGGGGTCTGGGAGACCCAGTACTTC.

The chain uses TRBV19 and TRBJ2-4; TRBD1 might be the D (6 bases). V was clipped by 3 bases and J by 0 bases, with 12 bases between them. Germline V gene lookup returns CDR1 LNHDA and CDR2 SQIVND (reference sequence). The length of the CDR3 is 16 residues. The CDR3 is CASSMSRGLAKNIQYF. CDR3 DNA sequence: TGTGCCAGTAGTATGTCCAGGGGCCTAGCCAAAAACATTCAGTACTTC.

The chain employs TRBV7-9 and TRBJ2-1, with TRBD2 matching 8 bases. Germline V lookup: CDR1 SEHNR, CDR2 FQNEAQ (reference sequence). The V gene end was trimmed by 7 bases and the J gene end by 3 bases; junction bases not matched to a gene: 8. The CDR3 loop spans 15 amino acids. Here the CDR3 reads CASTSGGGSYNEQFF. DNA of the CDR3: TGTGCCAGCACCTCCGGGGGGGGAAGCTACAATGAGCAGTTCTTC.